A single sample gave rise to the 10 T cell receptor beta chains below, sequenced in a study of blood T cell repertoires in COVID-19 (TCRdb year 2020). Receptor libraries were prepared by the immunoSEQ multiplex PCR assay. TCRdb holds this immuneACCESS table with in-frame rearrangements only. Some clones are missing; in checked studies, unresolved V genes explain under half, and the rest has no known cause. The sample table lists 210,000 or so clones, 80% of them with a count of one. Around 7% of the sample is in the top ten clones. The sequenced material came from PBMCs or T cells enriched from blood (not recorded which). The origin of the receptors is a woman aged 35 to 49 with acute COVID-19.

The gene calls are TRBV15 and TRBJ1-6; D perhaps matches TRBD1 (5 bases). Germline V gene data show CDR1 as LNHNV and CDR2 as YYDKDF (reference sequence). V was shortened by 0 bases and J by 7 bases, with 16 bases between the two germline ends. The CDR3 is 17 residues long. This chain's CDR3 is CATSRDFGAGINSPLHF. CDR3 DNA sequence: TGTGCCACCAGCAGAGATTTCGGTGCAGGGATAAATTCACCCCTCCACTTT.

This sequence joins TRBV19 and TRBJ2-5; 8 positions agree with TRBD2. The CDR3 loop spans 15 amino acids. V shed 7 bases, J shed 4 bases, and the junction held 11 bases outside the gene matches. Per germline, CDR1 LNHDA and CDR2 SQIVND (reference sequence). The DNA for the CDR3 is TGTGCCAGTAAGAGTAGCGGGATCCCTGGAGAGACCCAGTACTTC. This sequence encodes CASKSSGIPGETQYF.

The CDR3 spells CAWSVGQGHSADTQYF. The CDR3 nucleotides are TGTGCCTGGAGTGTTGGGCAGGGGCATAGTGCAGATACGCAGTATTTT. The chain joins TRBV30 to TRBJ2-3, with TRBD1 as a possible D gene (6 bases). V was clipped by 0 bases and J by 4 bases, with 17 bases between them. This CDR3 spans 16 amino acids. The germline V gene has CDR1 GTSNPN and CDR2 SVGIG (reference sequence).

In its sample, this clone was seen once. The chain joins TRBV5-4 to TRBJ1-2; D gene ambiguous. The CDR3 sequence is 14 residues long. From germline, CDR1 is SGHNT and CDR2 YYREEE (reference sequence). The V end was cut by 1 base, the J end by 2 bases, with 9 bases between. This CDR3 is CASSLPDGNYGYTF. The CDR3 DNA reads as TGTGCCAGCAGCTTGCCCGACGGGAACTATGGCTACACCTTC.

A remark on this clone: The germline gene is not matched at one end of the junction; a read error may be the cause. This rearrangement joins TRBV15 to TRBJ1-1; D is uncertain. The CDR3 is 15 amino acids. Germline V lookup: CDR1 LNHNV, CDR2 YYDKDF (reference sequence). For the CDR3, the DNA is TGTGCCACCAGCGCACCCGGACTCCCGAACGCTGAAGCTTTCTTT. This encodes CATSAPGLPNAEAFF.

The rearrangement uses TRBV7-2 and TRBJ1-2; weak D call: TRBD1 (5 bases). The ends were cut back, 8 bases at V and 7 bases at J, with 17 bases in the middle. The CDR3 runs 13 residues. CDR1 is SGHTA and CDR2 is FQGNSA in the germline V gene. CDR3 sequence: CASGEIQGTGYTF. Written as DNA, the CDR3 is TGTGCCAGCGGGGAAATCCAGGGAACTGGCTACACCTTC.

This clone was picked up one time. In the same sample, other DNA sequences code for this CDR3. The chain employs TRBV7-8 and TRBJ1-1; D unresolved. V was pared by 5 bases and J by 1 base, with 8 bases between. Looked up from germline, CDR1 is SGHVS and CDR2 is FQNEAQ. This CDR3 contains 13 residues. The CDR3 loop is CASSPLRNTEAFF. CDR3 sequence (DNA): TGTGCCAGCAGCCCCCTTAGGAACACTGAAGCTTTCTTT.

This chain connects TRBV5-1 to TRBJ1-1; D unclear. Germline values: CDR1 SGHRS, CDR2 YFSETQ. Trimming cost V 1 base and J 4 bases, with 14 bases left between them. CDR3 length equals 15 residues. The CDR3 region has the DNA TGCGCCAGCAGCTTGCGTATCGGGGAATTCACTGAAGCTTTCTTT. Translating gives CASSLRIGEFTEAFF.

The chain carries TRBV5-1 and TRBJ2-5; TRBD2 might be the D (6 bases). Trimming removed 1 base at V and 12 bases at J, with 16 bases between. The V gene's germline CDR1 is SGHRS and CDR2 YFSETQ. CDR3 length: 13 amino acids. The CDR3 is CASSLTIGGRKYF. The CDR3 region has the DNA TGCGCCAGCAGCTTGACTATCGGGGGTCGGAAGTACTTC.

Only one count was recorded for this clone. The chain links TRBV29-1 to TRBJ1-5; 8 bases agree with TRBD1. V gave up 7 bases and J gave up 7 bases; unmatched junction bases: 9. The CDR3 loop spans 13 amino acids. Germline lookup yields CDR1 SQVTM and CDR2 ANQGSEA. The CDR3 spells CSAAGTGAQPQHF. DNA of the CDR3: TGCAGCGCCGCCGGGACAGGCGCCCAGCCCCAGCATTTT.